Listed below are T cell receptor beta chains from one sample, sequenced in a study of monozygotic twins with cystic fibrosis. Only in-frame clones appear in the TCRdb table, and some are missing; sequencing was by immunoSEQ multiplex PCR. The sample lists 30,000 to 35,000 clones; approximately 67% were seen once. Material for sequencing was blood. The receptors stem from a girl between 5 and 17 years old with cystic fibrosis. Each CDR3 is given with its conserved first and last residue. Expanded clones get a size class; other rows say once, few or many, or leave the size out.

V	J	size	CDR3
TRBV7-2	TRBJ2-1	-	CASSLASLYNEQFF
TRBV28	TRBJ2-1	-	CASSLTPGGHEQFF
TRBV18	TRBJ2-5	-	CASSPPGDQETQYF
TRBV4-2	TRBJ2-3	-	CASRLHRGAESPDTQYF
TRBV9	TRBJ1-2	-	CASSPRTGGYGYTF
TRBV11-1	TRBJ2-7	once	CASSRDSYEQYF
TRBV7-9	TRBJ1-5	once	CASSDWNNQPQHF
TRBV9	TRBJ1-2	few	CASSGRTAGIDGYTF
TRBV30	TRBJ2-3	-	CAWAIAGGKDTQYF
TRBV15	TRBJ1-1	-	CATSRDPNTEAFF
TRBV7-9	TRBJ2-3	-	CASSLVTRDTQYF
TRBV13	TRBJ2-7	-	CASSLERTGTSTYEQYF
TRBV11-3	TRBJ1-5	-	CASSLLPPRELYSNQPQHF
TRBV30	TRBJ2-1	-	CAWKATSSSYNEQFF
TRBV7-2	TRBJ2-7	-	CASSFGSGRQYEQYF
TRBV11-2	TRBJ2-5	-	CASSSGVGAGETQYF
TRBV30	TRBJ2-5	-	CAWRKLRDSQETQYF
TRBV27	TRBJ1-1	once	CASSPHPDTEAFF
TRBV7-2	TRBJ1-2	-	CASTSTTPYYGYTF
TRBV27	TRBJ2-1	-	CASSLKSSYNEQFF
TRBV15	TRBJ2-7	once	CATAPGWEAWGEQYF
TRBV20-1	TRBJ2-1	-	CSATTGGKQFF